Listed below are T cell receptor beta chains from one sample, sequenced in a study of T cell changes during pregnancy in multiple sclerosis. Generated by immunoSEQ multiplex PCR, the TCRdb table keeps only in-frame clones and is missing some. The sample holds about 22,000 clones, about 89% seen once. The specimen was CD4+ T cells from peripheral blood mononuclear cells, collected after pregnancy. The receptor source for this set is a female donor in good health, enrolled as a control in a pregnancy study. Each CDR3 is given with its conserved first and last residue. D genes are given only for firm matches. Clone size is stated in some rows and not others, as once, few, many or a class when expanded.

v_call,j_call,clone_size,d_call,cdr3_nt,cdr3_aa
TRBV6-4,TRBJ2-3,.,TRBD1,TGTGCCAGTCCGGACAGGGGGCGTTCAGATACGCAGTATTTT,CASPDRGRSDTQYF
TRBV2,TRBJ1-4,few,.,TGTGCCAGCAGTTGGGCAGGGGCAGAAAAACTGTTTTTT,CASSWAGAEKLFF
TRBV7-8,TRBJ2-5,.,TRBD1,TGTGCCAGCAGCATACCCGGTGAGACAGGGACCGGGGAGACCCAGTACTTC,CASSIPGETGTGETQYF
TRBV5-6,TRBJ2-5,.,.,TGTGCCAGCAGCTGGGGACTGAACAAAGAGACCCAGTACTTC,CASSWGLNKETQYF
TRBV11-3,TRBJ2-3,.,.,TGTGCCAGCAGCAAGTTAGGGGCAGATACGCAGTATTTT,CASSKLGADTQYF
TRBV18,TRBJ1-2,.,.,TGTGCCAGCTCACTGGAACAGGGTGTTATCTATGGCTACACCTTC,CASSLEQGVIYGYTF
TRBV28,TRBJ1-2,.,.,TGTGCCAGCAGTTTATGGGCGGGGTCTACTAACTATGGCTACACCTTC,CASSLWAGSTNYGYTF
TRBV2,TRBJ2-6,.,.,TGTGCCGGAGGACAGCAGTCTTCTGGGGCCAACGTCCTGACTTTC,CAGGQQSSGANVLTF
TRBV10-3,TRBJ2-7,.,.,TGTGCCATCAGTGAGTCCCGGGGCTACGAGCAGTACTTC,CAISESRGYEQYF
TRBV7-2,TRBJ1-2,few,TRBD1,TGTGCCAGCAGCTCGGGACAGGGTGGTGGCTACACCTTC,CASSSGQGGGYTF
TRBV6-6,TRBJ2-5,.,.,TGTGCCAGCAGGGAGAGGCACCAAGAGACCCAGTACTTC,CASRERHQETQYF
TRBV7-9,TRBJ2-7,.,TRBD2,TGTGCCAGCAGTTTAGGTAGCGGGGCGTCCTACGAGCAGTACTTC,CASSLGSGASYEQYF
TRBV19,TRBJ1-4,few,TRBD1,TGTGCCAGTAGTAACAGGGGAAGTGCAACTAATGAAAAACTGTTTTTT,CASSNRGSATNEKLFF
TRBV6-6,TRBJ2-7,.,TRBD2,TGTGCCAGCAATAGCGGGCCCTCCTACGAGCAGTACTTC,CASNSGPSYEQYF
TRBV7-6,TRBJ2-7,.,.,TGTGCCAGCAGCTTAGCGCTATCGGGGTTCGAGCAGTACTTC,CASSLALSGFEQYF
TRBV5-1,TRBJ2-1,.,.,TGCGCCAGCAGCTTGGGGACAGCGAGCTCCTACAATGAGCAGTTCTTC,CASSLGTASSYNEQFF
TRBV6-4,TRBJ1-6,.,TRBD1,TGTGCCAGCAGCGAAACAGGGGGTTCACCCCTCCACTTT,CASSETGGSPLHF
TRBV6-5,TRBJ2-1,.,.,TGTGCCAGCAGACAGGGTGTTACCTACAATGAGCAGTTCTTC,CASRQGVTYNEQFF
TRBV9,TRBJ2-3,once,.,TGTGCCAGCAGCTCCAGCGCAGGGGTAGGAGCAGATACGCAGTATTTT,CASSSSAGVGADTQYF
TRBV11-2,TRBJ2-2,.,.,TGTGCCAGCAGCTCAGGGGTGCGGGAGAGATACGGGGAGCTGTTTTTT,CASSSGVRERYGELFF
TRBV28,TRBJ1-4,.,TRBD1,TGTGCCAGCAGTTACCAGGCAGGGGGCATTGAAAAACTGTTTTTT,CASSYQAGGIEKLFF
TRBV10-3,TRBJ2-3,.,.,TGTGCCATCAGTGAGTCCAGTACGCAGTATTTT,CAISESSTQYF
TRBV5-8,TRBJ2-5,.,TRBD1,TGTGCCAGCAATGCCGGGACAGGGGGAGAGACCCAGTACTTC,CASNAGTGGETQYF
TRBV15,TRBJ2-7,.,TRBD1,TGTGCCACCAGCAGAGGCCTACAGGGGGCGTACGAGCAGTACTTC,CATSRGLQGAYEQYF
TRBV5-1,TRBJ2-4,.,.,TGCGCCAGCAGCCAGGGGTCGGGCAAAAACATTCAGTACTTC,CASSQGSGKNIQYF
TRBV11-3,TRBJ2-5,.,.,TGTGCCAGCAGCTTAGATGGGGGGAGAGGAGAGACCCAGTACTTC,CASSLDGGRGETQYF
TRBV5-1,TRBJ2-2,.,.,TGCGCCAGCAAAGTACAGGACATCAATGCGGCCGGGGAGCTGTTTTTT,CASKVQDINAAGELFF
TRBV30,TRBJ2-5,once,.,TGTGCCTGGAGAGGACTTTGGGCTAAAGAGACCCAGTACTTC,CAWRGLWAKETQYF
TRBV7-2,TRBJ2-3,once,TRBD2,TGTGCCAGCAGGCAAGGGACTAGTCAAGATACGCAGTATTTT,CASRQGTSQDTQYF
TRBV5-1,TRBJ1-1,.,.,TGCGCCAGCAGCTTAATACAGGGTCGTACTGAAGCTTTCTTT,CASSLIQGRTEAFF
TRBV30,TRBJ1-1,.,.,TGTGCCTGGAACAGAATGAACACTGAAGCTTTCTTT,CAWNRMNTEAFF
TRBV2,TRBJ1-1,medium-sized,.,TGTGCCAGCAGTCCCAGGGGTCAAGGGAACACTGAAGCTTTCTTT,CASSPRGQGNTEAFF
TRBV19,TRBJ1-4,few,.,TGTGCCAGTAAAAGGACAGCAACTAATGAAAAACTGTTTTTT,CASKRTATNEKLFF
TRBV7-2,TRBJ2-1,.,.,TGTGCCAGCAGCGGGAAGGGGTGGAACCCTGAGCAGTTCTTC,CASSGKGWNPEQFF
TRBV5-4,TRBJ2-3,.,TRBD2,TGTGCCAGCAGCGCCCGACTAGCGGGAATCACAGATACGCAGTATTTT,CASSARLAGITDTQYF
TRBV11-2,TRBJ2-5,.,.,TGTGCCAGCACCTCCCAGATCGAAGAGACCCAGTACTTC,CASTSQIEETQYF
TRBV19,TRBJ1-1,.,TRBD1,TGTGCCAGTAGTGACAGGGGGCGCTTTGCCGCTGAAGCTTTCTTT,CASSDRGRFAAEAFF
TRBV2,TRBJ1-5,.,.,TGTGCCAGCAGTACTAATACAGGGCTTCAGCCCCAGCATTTT,CASSTNTGLQPQHF
TRBV11-2,TRBJ1-2,.,.,TGTGCCATCCGACCCTCGGGGTTTAACTATGGCTACACCTTC,CAIRPSGFNYGYTF
TRBV28,TRBJ1-3,once,.,TGTGCCAGCACGGAGGGAGGGTCTGGAAACACCATATATTTT,CASTEGGSGNTIYF